This TCR beta chain originates from a study of T cells in Graves' hyperthyroidism and ophthalmopathy. General study findings and limits: Through a model of 13 V-J features, ophthalmopathy was separated from stable hyperthyroidism. Onset of ophthalmopathy came a median around 6.2 months after the model predicted it.

The germline V gene has CDR1 LGHNA and CDR2 YSLEER. V lost 0 bases, J lost 1 base, and 2 bases stayed unmatched. This CDR3 has 15 residues. This clonotype was observed a few times. Its cognate antigen is unknown. Graves' hyperthyroidism without ophthalmopathy progression within 18 months was termed stable. These patients, aged 18 to 65, had recently diagnosed hyperthyroidism lasting under 2 months. The source material, RNA transcripts, was used to amplify TCR beta CDR3 regions. HTBI primers were used for first-round RT-PCR of the TCR CDR3. MiXCR, run by TCRdb on the multiplex PCR reads, gives a single entry per CDR3 protein. Of some 420,000 distinct CDR3 sequences in the sample, roughly an eighth are singletons; the top ten hold about 5%.

Sequencing was carried out using blood. The source of this sequence is a woman aged 18-29 years with Graves' hyperthyroidism. This chain uses TRBV4-3 with TRBJ2-5, with 7 nucleotides matching TRBD1. The DNA for the CDR3 is TGCGCCAGCAGCCAAGAGGGGACAGCCCAAGAGACCCAGTACTTC. Its protein product is CASSQEGTAQETQYF.